Shown below are 8 T cell receptor beta chains from a single sample sequenced in a study of post-analysis software for immune sequencing data. General study points: Patients had higher frequencies than controls of four to six TRBV segments, including TRBV5-6, TRBV5-1 and TRBV20-1.

Which antigens these TCRs recognize remains unknown. Each TCR beta cDNA library carried unique molecular identifiers. TCRdb processed the PCR reads anew with MiXCR; each CDR3 protein has one entry. The repertoire has fewer than 900,000 distinct CDR3 sequences, just over 45% of them found once; the top ten carry roughly 5.2%. Input material: blood. These receptors came from a girl aged 10-17 years with multiple sclerosis.

This clonotype was observed a handful of times. The chain combines TRBV7-9 with TRBJ2-3; D call uncertain. V was shortened by 4 bases and J by 3 bases, with 8 bases between the two germline ends. This CDR3 is built from 13 residues. CDR1 is SEHNR, CDR2 FQNEAQ, per germline (reference sequence). As DNA, the CDR3 is TGTGCCAGCAGCTACCCGGTGACAGATACGCAGTATTTT. This codes for CASSYPVTDTQYF.

This chain joins TRBV7-2 and TRBJ2-5; 9 nucleotides match TRBD2. In germline, CDR1 is SGHTA, CDR2 FQGNSA. This CDR3 is built from 15 residues. V dropped 1 base and J dropped 3; count of bases not matched to a gene: 3. The CDR3 region is CASSLEPSGEETQYF. The CDR3 DNA sequence: TGTGCCAGCAGCTTAGAGCCTAGCGGGGAAGAGACCCAGTACTTC.

The chain recombines TRBV20-1 with TRBJ2-7; maybe TRBD2 (6 bases). CDR1 is DFQATT, CDR2 SNEGSKA, per germline (reference sequence). The CDR3 has 17 amino acids. Trimming took 0 bases from V and 0 from J, leaving 18 bases between them. CDR3 sequence (DNA): TGCAGTGCTAGAGACTTATTGACGGGGGAACGCTCCTACGAGCAGTACTTC. Amino acid sequence: CSARDLLTGERSYEQYF.

The chain recombines TRBV30 with TRBJ1-2, with D possibly matching TRBD1 (5 bases). V lost 6 bases and J lost 6, with 11 bases in between. The CDR3 consists of 11 residues. The V gene's germline CDR1 is GTSNPN and CDR2 SVGIG (reference sequence). CDR3 amino acids: CACRVGDGYTF. The CDR3 DNA sequence: TGTGCCTGCAGGGTAGGGGATGGCTACACCTTC. Full variable domain (outside the CDR3, taken from reference TRBV30 and TRBJ1-2): SQTIHQWPATLVQPVGSPLSLECTVEGTSNPNLYWYRQAAGRGLQLLFYSVGIGQISSEVPQNLSASRPQDRQFILSSKKLLLSDSGFYLCACRVGDGYTFGSGTRLTVV.

The CDR3 nucleotides read TGTGCCATCAGTGGGGGCCAAAGACCCTACGAGCAGTACTTC. Its translation: CAISGGQRPYEQYF. This chain links TRBV10-3 with TRBJ2-7, with TRBD1 as a possible D gene (5 bases). Germline loops: CDR1 ENHRY, CDR2 SYGVKD. The CDR3 covers 14 residues. V lost 4 bases and J lost 2, with 12 bases in between.

The chain is built from TRBV15 and TRBJ2-7, with 12 bases that match TRBD2. Germline-derived CDR1 and CDR2 are LNHNV and YYDKDF (reference sequence). The CDR3 is 15 residues long. Trimming at V came to 5 bases and at J to 3 bases, leaving 5 bases not matched to a gene. The CDR3: CATSGRLAGDYEQYF. Here the CDR3 DNA reads TGTGCCACCAGCGGAAGACTAGCGGGGGACTACGAGCAGTACTTC.

This clonotype has just a few counts. The chain is built from TRBV29-1 and TRBJ1-2, with D unresolved. Between the trimmed V and J ends, which lost 4 bases and 6 bases, there was a span of 9 bases. The CDR3 contains 11 residues. The germline gives CDR1 SQVTM, CDR2 ANQGSEA. The chain's CDR3 is CSVVGSDGYTF. For the CDR3, the DNA is TGCAGCGTTGTGGGCTCAGATGGCTACACCTTC.

The gene calls are TRBV29-1 and TRBJ2-5; unclear D gene. Germline V lookup: CDR1 SQVTM, CDR2 ANQGSEA. V dropped 3 bases and J dropped 1 base, with 6 bases sitting between them. The CDR3 loop spans 12 amino acids. The CDR3 nucleotides read TGCAGCGTTGATGGCGGCCAAGAGACCCAGTACTTC. Translating gives CSVDGGQETQYF.